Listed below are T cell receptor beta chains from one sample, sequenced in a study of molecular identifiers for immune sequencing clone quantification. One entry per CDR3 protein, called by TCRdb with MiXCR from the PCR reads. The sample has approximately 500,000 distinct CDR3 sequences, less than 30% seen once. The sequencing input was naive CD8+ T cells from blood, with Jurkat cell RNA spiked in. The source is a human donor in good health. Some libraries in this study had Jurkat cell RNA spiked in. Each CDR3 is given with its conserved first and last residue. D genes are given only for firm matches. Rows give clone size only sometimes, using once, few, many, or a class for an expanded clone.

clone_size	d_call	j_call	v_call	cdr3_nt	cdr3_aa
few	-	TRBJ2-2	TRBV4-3	TGCGCCAGCAGCCAAGATTGGGACACCGGGGAGCTGTTTTTT	CASSQDWDTGELFF
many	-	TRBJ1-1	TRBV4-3	TGCGCCAGCAGCCAAGAAGGGGGATTTACTGAAGCTTTCTTT	CASSQEGGFTEAFF
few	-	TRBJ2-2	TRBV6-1	TGTGCCAGCAGTGTAACCCGGAGCGGCGCCGGGGAGCTGTTTTTT	CASSVTRSGAGELFF
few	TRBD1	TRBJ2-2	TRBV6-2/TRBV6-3	TGTGCCAACCGGACAGGGGGCTTGGGCGGGGAGCTGTTTTTT	CANRTGGLGGELFF
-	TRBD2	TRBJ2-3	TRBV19	TGTGCCAGTACAGTAGCGGGGAGCCGCACAGATACGCAGTATTTT	CASTVAGSRTDTQYF
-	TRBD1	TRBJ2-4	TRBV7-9	TGTGCCAGCAGCTTAGAGGCAGGGGGCTTAGCCAAAAACATTCAGTACTTC	CASSLEAGGLAKNIQYF
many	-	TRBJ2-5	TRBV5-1	TGCGCCAGCAGCTTCGGTATGGCAGAAGTACAAGAGACCCAGTACTTC	CASSFGMAEVQETQYF
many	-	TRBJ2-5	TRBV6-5	TGTGCCAGCAGTTACGGGGACCTCCAAGAGACCCAGTACTTC	CASSYGDLQETQYF
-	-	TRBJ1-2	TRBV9	TGTGCCAGCAGCGAAGGGGACTTTAGACCGCCGTATGGCTACACCTTC	CASSEGDFRPPYGYTF
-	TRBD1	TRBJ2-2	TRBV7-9	TGTGCCAGCAGCTTAGTCCTAACAGGGGCCGTCCGAGGTCAATCCGGGGAGCTGTTTTTT	CASSLVLTGAVRGQSGELFF
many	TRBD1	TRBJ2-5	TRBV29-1	TGCAGCGTTACGGCAGGGGGCGTGTTTGAGACCCAGTACTTC	CSVTAGGVFETQYF
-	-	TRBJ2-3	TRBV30	TGTGCCTGGAGTATGGGTACGCAGTATTTT	CAWSMGTQYF
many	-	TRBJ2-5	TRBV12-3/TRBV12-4	TGTGCCAGCAGTTTCGGTCAGAAAGAGACCCAGTACTTC	CASSFGQKETQYF
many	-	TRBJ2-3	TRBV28	TGTGCCAGCAGGGCAATAGGCGGAGATACGCAGTATTTT	CASRAIGGDTQYF
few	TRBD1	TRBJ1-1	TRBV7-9	TGTGCCAGCAGCTTCTCCGGGACAGGGGCCAACACTGAAGCTTTCTTT	CASSFSGTGANTEAFF
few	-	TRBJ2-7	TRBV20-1	TGCAGTGCTAGAGATCTGGAGGCCTACGAGCAGTACTTC	CSARDLEAYEQYF
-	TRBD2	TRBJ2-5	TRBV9	TGTGCCAGCAGCACCCCGGGAGGAGAGACCCAGTACTTC	CASSTPGGETQYF
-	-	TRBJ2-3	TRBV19	TGTGCCAGTAGTCTCGCTTACACAGATACGCAGTATTTT	CASSLAYTDTQYF
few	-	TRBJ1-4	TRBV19	TGTGCCAGTAGTATCCCCTCGGTTTTCGACGGAAACAATGAAAAACTGTTTTTT	CASSIPSVFDGNNEKLFF
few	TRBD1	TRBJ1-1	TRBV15	TGTGCCACCAGCGCCGAACCTGTGACAGGGTATAGTATCGGCACTGAAGCTTTCTTT	CATSAEPVTGYSIGTEAFF
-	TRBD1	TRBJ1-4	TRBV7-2	TGTGCCAGCAGCTCTCCGACAGGGAGCTTGAAAAAACTGTTTTTT	CASSSPTGSLKKLFF
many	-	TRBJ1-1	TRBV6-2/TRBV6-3	TGTGCCAGCAGTTTAATCGGGAACACTGAAGCTTTCTTT	CASSLIGNTEAFF
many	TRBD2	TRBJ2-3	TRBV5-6	TGTGCCAGCAGCGAGGGGGGTTCGGGGGGGCCAGATACGCAGTATTTT	CASSEGGSGGPDTQYF
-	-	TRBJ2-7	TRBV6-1	TGTACCGGACCGGACACCTCCTCCTACGAGCAGTACTTC	CTGPDTSSYEQYF
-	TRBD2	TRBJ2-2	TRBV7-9	TGTGCCAGCAGCCCGGGACTAGCTAGCACCGGGGAGCTGTTTTTT	CASSPGLASTGELFF
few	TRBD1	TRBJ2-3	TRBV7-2	TGTGCCAGCAGCTTAGCCACAGGGGCTCGCGATACGCAGTATTTT	CASSLATGARDTQYF
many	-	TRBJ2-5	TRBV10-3	TGTGCCATCGAGGGATTCCAAGAGACCCAGTACTTC	CAIEGFQETQYF
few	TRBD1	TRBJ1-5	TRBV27	TGTGCCAGCAGCCCAACAGGGGGCAGGGATCAGCCCCAGCATTTT	CASSPTGGRDQPQHF
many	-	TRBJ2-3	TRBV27	TGTGCCAGCAGTTTCGCAGGGTCAGATACGCAGTATTTT	CASSFAGSDTQYF
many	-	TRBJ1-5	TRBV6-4	TGTGCCAGCAGTGACGGCCCGGATCAGCCCCAGCATTTT	CASSDGPDQPQHF
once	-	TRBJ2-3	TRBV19	TGTGCCAGTAGCCCTTACGCAGCTAGCACAGATACGCAGTATTTT	CASSPYAASTDTQYF
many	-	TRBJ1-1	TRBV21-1	TGTGCCAGCAGCAATGGGTCGGGGGAGAGAGCTTTCTTT	CASSNGSGERAFF
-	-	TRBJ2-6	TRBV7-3	TGTGCCAGCAGCCCGGGACCGCTCATCTCTGGGGCCAACGTCCTGACTTTC	CASSPGPLISGANVLTF
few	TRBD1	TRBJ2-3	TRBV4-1	TGCGCCAGTACTGGGACAGATTTAGATACGCAGTATTTT	CASTGTDLDTQYF
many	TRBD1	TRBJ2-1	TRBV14	TGTGCCAGCAGCCAGCCCACAGGGGCGAAGTACAATGAGCAGTTCTTC	CASSQPTGAKYNEQFF
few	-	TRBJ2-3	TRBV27	TGTGCCAGCAGTCTCTACATCACAGATACGCAGTATTTT	CASSLYITDTQYF
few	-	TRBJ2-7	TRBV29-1	TGCAGCGTTGTCCCCCCCACGGGGCCCTACGAGCAGTACTTC	CSVVPPTGPYEQYF
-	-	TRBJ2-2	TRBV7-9	TGTGCCAGCAGATTGCGGGGCCTAAACACCGGGGAGCTGTTTTTT	CASRLRGLNTGELFF
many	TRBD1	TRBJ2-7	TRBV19	TGTGCCAGTAGTATTGGGACAGGGATTGCCTACGAGCAGTACTTC	CASSIGTGIAYEQYF
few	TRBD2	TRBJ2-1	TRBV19	TGTGCCAGTCGGGCGGGAGGTAATGAGCAGTTCTTC	CASRAGGNEQFF
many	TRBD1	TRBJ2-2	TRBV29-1	TGCAGCGGACAGGGGCGGCCCGGGGAGCTGTTTTTT	CSGQGRPGELFF
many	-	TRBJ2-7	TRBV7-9	TGTGCCAGCAGCTTAGCGGCAGGGACCTACGAGCAGTACTTC	CASSLAAGTYEQYF
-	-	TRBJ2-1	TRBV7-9	TGTGCCAGCAGCTTAGTTCCCGACTCGACTCTAGGATTTAAACCTGGGCAGTTCTTC	CASSLVPDSTLGFKPGQFF
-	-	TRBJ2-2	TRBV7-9	TGTGCCAGCAGCACCGACTGGTTCGGGGACACCGGGGAGCTGTTTTTT	CASSTDWFGDTGELFF
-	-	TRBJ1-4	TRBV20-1	TGCAGTGCTAAAGCTGGGCTTGCCGACGAAAACCTGTTTTTT	CSAKAGLADENLFF
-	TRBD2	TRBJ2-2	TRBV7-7	TGTGCTAGCAGCTCGGGACTAGCGGGAGTAATCGGGGAGCTGTTTTTT	CASSSGLAGVIGELFF
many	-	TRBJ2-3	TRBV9	TGTGCCAGCAGCACCGACCCTAGTACGCAGTATTTT	CASSTDPSTQYF
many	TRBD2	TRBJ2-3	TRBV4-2	TGTGCCAGCAGCCAAGAAAGCGGGGCGGTCCCGCAGTATTTT	CASSQESGAVPQYF
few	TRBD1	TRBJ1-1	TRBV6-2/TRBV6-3	TGTGCCAGCAGTCGCACGCGACAGGGAATGAACACTGAAGCTTTCTTT	CASSRTRQGMNTEAFF
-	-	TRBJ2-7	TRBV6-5	TGTGCCAGCAGTTACTCGACATTCGGAGACAACTACGAGCAGTACTTC	CASSYSTFGDNYEQYF
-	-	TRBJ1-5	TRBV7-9	TGTGCCAGCAGCTTAGAGTTTTCGGGGAATCAGCCCCAGCATTTT	CASSLEFSGNQPQHF
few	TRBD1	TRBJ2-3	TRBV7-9	TGTGCCAGCAGCTCCTACACAGGGGGCGGCACAGATACGCAGTATTTT	CASSSYTGGGTDTQYF
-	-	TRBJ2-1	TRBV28	TGTGCCAGCAGTCCGCGGGCCGGATACAATGAGCAGTTCTTC	CASSPRAGYNEQFF
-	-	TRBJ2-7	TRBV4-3	TGCGCCAGCAGCCAAGAAAAGACAGACTCCTACGAGCAGTACTTC	CASSQEKTDSYEQYF
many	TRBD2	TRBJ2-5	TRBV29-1	TGCAGCGTTGACGGAGGCATAGCGGGGGACGAGACCCAGTACTTC	CSVDGGIAGDETQYF
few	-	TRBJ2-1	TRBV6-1	TGTGCCAGCAGTGAAGGTCGCGGGGACCCCTACAATGAGCAGTTCTTC	CASSEGRGDPYNEQFF
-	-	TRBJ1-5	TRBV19	TGTGCCAGTAGTATGGACCATTATAGCAATCAGCCCCAGCGTTTT	CASSMDHYSNQPQRF
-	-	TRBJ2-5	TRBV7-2	TGTGCCAGCAGGCTTTCCCTAGCGTCCCAAGAGACCCAGTACTTC	CASRLSLASQETQYF
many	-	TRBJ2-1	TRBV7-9	TGTGCCAGCAGCCCCGACTACAATGAGCAGTTCTTC	CASSPDYNEQFF
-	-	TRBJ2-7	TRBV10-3	TGTGCCATCAGTGAGTCAGTGCTACCTCGGGCAGGATTTACGTCGGAGCAGTACTTC	CAISESVLPRAGFTSEQYF